The rows below give T cell receptor beta chains drawn from one sample of a study of blood T cell repertoires in COVID-19. TCRdb keeps only in-frame clones here, not all; method: immunoSEQ multiplex PCR. The sample carries under 300,000 clones, about 90% recorded once. The specimen sequenced was PBMCs or T cells enriched from blood (not recorded which). These receptors were taken from a woman younger than 35 who had recovered from COVID-19. The CDR3 runs from the conserved cysteine through the conserved F or W. A D gene is named only where the DNA matches it firmly. A clone size is listed for some rows: how often the clone was seen (once, few, many), or a class if it is expanded.

J gene: TRBJ1-4
V gene: TRBV10-3
CDR3 length: 14
D gene: -
clone size: -
CDR3 DNA: TGTGCCGCGCGAAGTACAGGGATTGGTGAAAAACTGTTTTTT
CDR3 protein: CAARSTGIGEKLFF

J gene: TRBJ2-5
V gene: TRBV11-3
CDR3 length: 14
D gene: -
clone size: -
CDR3 DNA: TGTGCCAGCAGCTCAGGAGTGGGAGAAGAGACCCAGTACTTC
CDR3 protein: CASSSGVGEETQYF

J gene: TRBJ1-5
V gene: TRBV7-2
CDR3 length: 12
D gene: -
clone size: -
CDR3 DNA: TGTGCCAGCAGCATCCTAGAACAACCCCAGCATTTT
CDR3 protein: CASSILEQPQHF

J gene: TRBJ2-2
V gene: TRBV7-9
CDR3 length: 15
D gene: -
clone size: once
CDR3 DNA: TGTGCCAGCAGCTTCACCAGCTCGGGGACCGGGGAGCTGTTTTTT
CDR3 protein: CASSFTSSGTGELFF

J gene: TRBJ1-5
V gene: TRBV7-2
CDR3 length: 13
D gene: -
clone size: -
CDR3 DNA: TGTGCCAGCAGCTTGGACAGTGATCAGCCCCAGCATTTT
CDR3 protein: CASSLDSDQPQHF

J gene: TRBJ1-4
V gene: TRBV5-4
CDR3 length: 13
D gene: -
clone size: -
CDR3 DNA: TGTGCCAGCAGCTGGGGTGGGGGCGGAAAACTGTTTTTT
CDR3 protein: CASSWGGGGKLFF

J gene: TRBJ1-2
V gene: TRBV9
CDR3 length: 16
D gene: TRBD1
clone size: -
CDR3 DNA: TGTGCCAGCAGCGTAGAGTTCGGACAGGGGATGGCTGGCTACACCTTC
CDR3 protein: CASSVEFGQGMAGYTF

J gene: TRBJ1-6
V gene: TRBV5-3
CDR3 length: 17
D gene: TRBD1
clone size: -
CDR3 DNA: TGTGCCAGAAGCTCCAACAGGGGGAGCTCCTATAATTCACCCCTCCACTTT
CDR3 protein: CARSSNRGSSYNSPLHF

J gene: TRBJ1-4
V gene: TRBV9
CDR3 length: 13
D gene: -
clone size: few
CDR3 DNA: TGTGCCAGCAGCGGAACGGGGAATGAAAAACTGTTTTTT
CDR3 protein: CASSGTGNEKLFF

J gene: TRBJ2-7
V gene: TRBV5-1
CDR3 length: 14
D gene: TRBD1
clone size: -
CDR3 DNA: TGCGCCAGCAGCTGGGACAGTACTACCTACGAGCAGTACTTC
CDR3 protein: CASSWDSTTYEQYF

J gene: TRBJ1-1
V gene: TRBV6-5
CDR3 length: 13
D gene: -
clone size: -
CDR3 DNA: TGTGCCAGCACCAAAACATTGGCCACTGAAGCTTTCTTT
CDR3 protein: CASTKTLATEAFF

J gene: TRBJ2-1
V gene: TRBV2
CDR3 length: 13
D gene: -
clone size: -
CDR3 DNA: TGTGCCAGCGCCTTGTCAACAGGTGGTGAGCAGTTCTTC
CDR3 protein: CASALSTGGEQFF

J gene: TRBJ2-7
V gene: TRBV11-1
CDR3 length: 13
D gene: -
clone size: -
CDR3 DNA: TGTGCCAGCAGCATATCCCCCCCTTACGAGCAGTACTTC
CDR3 protein: CASSISPPYEQYF

J gene: TRBJ1-2
V gene: TRBV3-1/TRBV3-2
CDR3 length: 16
D gene: TRBD1
clone size: -
CDR3 DNA: TGTGCCAGCAGCCTAGGGACAGTTCTATCTGGGTATGGCTACACCTTC
CDR3 protein: CASSLGTVLSGYGYTF

J gene: TRBJ2-4
V gene: TRBV29-1
CDR3 length: 16
D gene: TRBD1
clone size: -
CDR3 DNA: TGCAGCGTTGTACTTAGGACAGGATATGCCAAAAACATTCAGTACTTC
CDR3 protein: CSVVLRTGYAKNIQYF

J gene: TRBJ1-2
V gene: TRBV7-9
CDR3 length: 16
D gene: TRBD1
clone size: -
CDR3 DNA: TGTGCCAGCAGCTTAGCGGGATCAGGGGGCTCCTCAGGCTACACCTTC
CDR3 protein: CASSLAGSGGSSGYTF

J gene: TRBJ1-5
V gene: TRBV5-8
CDR3 length: 11
D gene: -
clone size: -
CDR3 DNA: TGTGCCAGCAGCGGTACCGGGCCCCAGCATTTT
CDR3 protein: CASSGTGPQHF

J gene: TRBJ2-1
V gene: TRBV11-2
CDR3 length: 16
D gene: -
clone size: -
CDR3 DNA: TGTGCCAGCAGCTTAGGTCCGGGATCGAGATACAATGAGCAGTTCTTC
CDR3 protein: CASSLGPGSRYNEQFF

J gene: TRBJ2-5
V gene: TRBV29-1
CDR3 length: 8
D gene: -
clone size: -
CDR3 DNA: TGCAGCGTTGCGGGTCCCTACTTC
CDR3 protein: CSVAGPYF

J gene: TRBJ1-2
V gene: TRBV24-1
CDR3 length: 10
D gene: -
clone size: -
CDR3 DNA: TGTGCCACCAGTCCTAGACCCTACACCTTC
CDR3 protein: CATSPRPYTF

J gene: TRBJ1-2
V gene: TRBV27
CDR3 length: 18
D gene: -
clone size: -
CDR3 DNA: TGTGCCAGCAGCCCCTTAGTTTGGCGAATGGACAGTTGGTTAGGCTACACCTTC
CDR3 protein: CASSPLVWRMDSWLGYTF

J gene: TRBJ1-1
V gene: TRBV27
CDR3 length: 17
D gene: TRBD1
clone size: -
CDR3 DNA: TGTGCCAGCACTTACTTCGACAGGGGGACTGGGGGTACTGAAGCTTTCTTT
CDR3 protein: CASTYFDRGTGGTEAFF

J gene: TRBJ1-2
V gene: TRBV19
CDR3 length: 12
D gene: -
clone size: -
CDR3 DNA: TGTGCCAGTAGTAGGCAGTCCTATGGCTACACCTTC
CDR3 protein: CASSRQSYGYTF

J gene: TRBJ1-3
V gene: TRBV28
CDR3 length: 15
D gene: -
clone size: -
CDR3 DNA: TGTGCCAGCAGCCCCAGATTGATCTCTGGAAACACCATATATTTT
CDR3 protein: CASSPRLISGNTIYF